This TCR beta chain was obtained from a study of blood T cell repertoires in COVID-19. Overall study: PBMCs, B-cell-depleted T cells, or T cells provided the cDNA or gDNA that made up the material.

Participants' own reports of clinical history determined their cohort assignment. CDR3 length: 16 amino acids. Germline assignment: CDR1 LGHNA and CDR2 YSLEER. Deletions cut 4 bases from V and 4 bases from J, with 16 bases between. By share, this clone ranks as medium-sized. Original handling: Amplification of reference gene primers provided the estimated nucleated cell counts. Generated by immunoSEQ multiplex PCR, the TCRdb table keeps only in-frame clones and is missing some. For V, J and clone size, that table is used; D and trimming come from the DNA. The sample lists a few hundred thousand clones, 70% to 90% occurring once.

This rearrangement joins TRBV4-3 to TRBJ1-4; no firm D call. The material sequenced was PBMCs or T cells enriched from blood (not recorded which). This clonotype originated in a man aged 25-40 years who had recovered from COVID-19. Here the CDR3 DNA reads TGCGCCAGCAGCCCGGCTTTTGGGCTCTTTAATGAAAAACTGTTTTTT. Protein: CASSPAFGLFNEKLFF.